The present TCR beta chain was sequenced within a study of cytomegalovirus exposure and HLA in healthy donors. Study conclusions and caveats: Rare TCR sequences predominated, though certain public TCRs were found in many donors.

CDR1 is MNHNS, CDR2 SASEGT, per germline. The CDR3 covers 15 residues. Trimming removed 3 bases from V and 3 bases from J, with 13 bases in between. The assay was immunoSEQ multiplex PCR, and TCRdb's table has in-frame clones only and misses some. The sample yields roughly 50,000 clones, approximately 92% seen once. As to this clone: Its antigen remains unknown. Other DNA sequences in this sample translate to the same CDR3.

What was sequenced was PBMCs. The rearrangement links TRBV6-1 to TRBJ2-3, with D possibly matching TRBD1 (6 bases). The TCR was taken from a man in his late teens or twenties in good health and CMV-seronegative. For the CDR3, the DNA is TGTGCCAGCAGTGAGTCACAGGGTAGTACAGATACGCAGTATTTT. Its protein is CASSESQGSTDTQYF.